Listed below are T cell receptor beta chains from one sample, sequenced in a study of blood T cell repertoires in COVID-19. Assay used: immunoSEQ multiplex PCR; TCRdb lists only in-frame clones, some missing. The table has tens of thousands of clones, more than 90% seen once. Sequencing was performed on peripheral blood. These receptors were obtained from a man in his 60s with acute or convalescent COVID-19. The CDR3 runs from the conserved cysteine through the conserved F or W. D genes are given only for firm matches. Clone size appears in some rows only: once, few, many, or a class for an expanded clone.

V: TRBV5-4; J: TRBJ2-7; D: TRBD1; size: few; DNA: TGTGCCAGCAGCACTTCAACCGGGACAGGGGTCTACGAGCAGTACTTC; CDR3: CASSTSTGTGVYEQYF
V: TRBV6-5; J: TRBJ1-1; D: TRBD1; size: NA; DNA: TGTGCCAGCAGTCGGACAGGGAGGGACACTGAAGCTTTCTTT; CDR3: CASSRTGRDTEAFF
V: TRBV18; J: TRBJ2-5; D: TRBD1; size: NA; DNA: TGTGCCAGCTCACCTCCGGGACAGACTAAAGAGACCCAGTACTTC; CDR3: CASSPPGQTKETQYF
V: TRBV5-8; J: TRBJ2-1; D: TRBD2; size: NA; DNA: TGTGCCAGCAGCTTGCCACTAGCGGCATACAATGAGCAGTTCTTC; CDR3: CASSLPLAAYNEQFF
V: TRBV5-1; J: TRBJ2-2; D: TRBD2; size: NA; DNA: TGCGCCAGCAGCCGTACTAGCGGCGCGAACACCGGGGAGCTGTTTTTT; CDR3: CASSRTSGANTGELFF
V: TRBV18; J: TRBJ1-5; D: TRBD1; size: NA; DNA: TGTGCCAGCTCGGGGACAGGGGGCTTTCAGCCCCAGCATTTT; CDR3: CASSGTGGFQPQHF
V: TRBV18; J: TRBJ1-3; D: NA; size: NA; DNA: TGTGCCAGCTCACCGCAATCCGAGTCAGGAAACACCATATATTTT; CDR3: CASSPQSESGNTIYF
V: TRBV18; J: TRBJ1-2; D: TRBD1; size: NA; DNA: TGTGCCAGCTCACCTCGACAGGGACTGGGCTATGGCTACACCTTC; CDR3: CASSPRQGLGYGYTF
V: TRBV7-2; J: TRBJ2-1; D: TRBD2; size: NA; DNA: TGTGCCAGCAGCATGCCGGGACTAGGTAATGAGCAGTTCTTC; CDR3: CASSMPGLGNEQFF
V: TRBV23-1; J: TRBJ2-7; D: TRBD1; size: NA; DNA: TGCGCCAGCAGTCAAACGGCCCCCCGGGACAGGGATGGATACGAGCAGTACTTC; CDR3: CASSQTAPRDRDGYEQYF
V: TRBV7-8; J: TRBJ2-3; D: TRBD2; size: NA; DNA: TGTGCCAGCAGCTTAGTAGCGGGGTGGGACACAGATACGCAGTATTTT; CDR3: CASSLVAGWDTDTQYF
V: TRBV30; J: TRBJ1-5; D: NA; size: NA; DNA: TGTGCTTGGAGGGCTCGTTCTAGCAATCAGCCCCAGCATTTT; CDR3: CAWRARSSNQPQHF
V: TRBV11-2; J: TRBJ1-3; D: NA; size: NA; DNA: TGTGCCAGCAGCTCACTCCGCTCTGGAAACACCATATATTTT; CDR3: CASSSLRSGNTIYF
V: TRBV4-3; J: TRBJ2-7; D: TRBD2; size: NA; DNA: TGCGCCAGCAGCCAAGTTTATACTAGCGGGATCTACGAGCAGTACTTC; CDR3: CASSQVYTSGIYEQYF
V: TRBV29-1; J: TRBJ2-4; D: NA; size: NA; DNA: TGCAGCGTTGAAGACGGCAGGGGCATCAAAAACATTCAGTACTTC; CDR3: CSVEDGRGIKNIQYF
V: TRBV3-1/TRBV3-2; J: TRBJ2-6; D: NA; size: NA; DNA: TGTGCCAGCAGCCTACCGGGACATTATGGCTCTGGGGCCAACGTCCTGACTTTC; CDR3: CASSLPGHYGSGANVLTF
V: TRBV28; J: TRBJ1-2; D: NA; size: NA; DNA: TGTGCCAGCCATATCGCACCGGGGTATGGCTACACCTTC; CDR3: CASHIAPGYGYTF
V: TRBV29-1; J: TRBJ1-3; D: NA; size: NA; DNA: TGCAGCGTTGAACGCCGCAAGAGCTCTGGAAACACCATATATTTT; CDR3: CSVERRKSSGNTIYF
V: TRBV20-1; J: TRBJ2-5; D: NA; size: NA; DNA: TGCAGTGTAGGAGTAAGGGAGACCCAGTACTTC; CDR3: CSVGVRETQYF
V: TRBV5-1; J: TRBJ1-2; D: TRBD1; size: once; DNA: TGCGCCAGCGGGCCGGGACAGGGGGAAATCATTAACTATGGCTACACCTTC; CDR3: CASGPGQGEIINYGYTF
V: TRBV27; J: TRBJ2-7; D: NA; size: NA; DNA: TGTGCCAGCAGTTTCGGACAAGGTTCCTACGAGCAGTACTTC; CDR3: CASSFGQGSYEQYF
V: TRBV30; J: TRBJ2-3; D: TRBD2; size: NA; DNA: TGTGCCTGGGTAGCCGGGACTACTACCACAGATACGCAGTATTTT; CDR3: CAWVAGTTTTDTQYF
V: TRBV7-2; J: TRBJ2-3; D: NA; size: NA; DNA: TGTGCCAGCAGCTTAGGCAGGGCGGCAGATACGCAGTATTTT; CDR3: CASSLGRAADTQYF
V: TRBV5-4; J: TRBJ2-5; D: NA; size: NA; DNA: TGTGCCAGCAGCTTGGGGGGCGGAACCTTCCAAGAGACCCAGTACTTC; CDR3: CASSLGGGTFQETQYF
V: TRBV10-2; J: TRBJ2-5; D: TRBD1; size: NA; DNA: TGCGCCAGCAGAGAGGGACAGGGGTTTTGGGAGACCCAGTACTTC; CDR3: CASREGQGFWETQYF
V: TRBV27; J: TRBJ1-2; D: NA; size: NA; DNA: TGTGCCAGCAGTTTACGTCCAGGGGAGAATGGCTACACCTTC; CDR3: CASSLRPGENGYTF
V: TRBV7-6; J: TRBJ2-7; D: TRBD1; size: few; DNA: TGTGCCAGCAGCCCAAGGACAGGGGGGTTATACGAGCAGTACTTC; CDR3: CASSPRTGGLYEQYF
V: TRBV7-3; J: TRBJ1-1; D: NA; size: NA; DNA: TGTGCCAGCAGCAACGGACTAGCGAACACTGAAGCTTTCTTT; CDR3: CASSNGLANTEAFF